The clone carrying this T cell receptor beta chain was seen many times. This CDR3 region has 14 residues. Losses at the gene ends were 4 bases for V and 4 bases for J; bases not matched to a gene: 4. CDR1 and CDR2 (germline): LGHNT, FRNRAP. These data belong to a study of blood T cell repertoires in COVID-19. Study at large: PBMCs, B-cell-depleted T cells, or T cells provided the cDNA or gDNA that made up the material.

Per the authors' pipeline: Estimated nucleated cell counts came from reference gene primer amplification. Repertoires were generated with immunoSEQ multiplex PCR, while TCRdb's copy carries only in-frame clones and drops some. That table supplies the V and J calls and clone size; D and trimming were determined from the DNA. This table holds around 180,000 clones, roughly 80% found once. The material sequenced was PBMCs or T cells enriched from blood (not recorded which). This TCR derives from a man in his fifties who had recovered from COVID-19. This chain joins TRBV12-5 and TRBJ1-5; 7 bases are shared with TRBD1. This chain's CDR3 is CASGSGQLNQPQHF. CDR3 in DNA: TGTGCTAGTGGTTCGGGACAGCTGAATCAGCCCCAGCATTTT.